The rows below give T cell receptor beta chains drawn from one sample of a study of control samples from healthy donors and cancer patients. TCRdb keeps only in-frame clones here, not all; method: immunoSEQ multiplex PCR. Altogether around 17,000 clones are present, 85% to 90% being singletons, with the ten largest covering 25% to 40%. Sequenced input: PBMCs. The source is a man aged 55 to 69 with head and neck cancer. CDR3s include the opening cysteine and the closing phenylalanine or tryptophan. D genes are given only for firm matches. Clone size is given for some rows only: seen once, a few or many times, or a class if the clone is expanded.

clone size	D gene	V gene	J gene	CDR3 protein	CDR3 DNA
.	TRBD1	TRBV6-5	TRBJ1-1	CASSFDSTGGTEAFF	TGTGCCAGCAGTTTTGACTCGACAGGGGGCACTGAAGCTTTCTTT
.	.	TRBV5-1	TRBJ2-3	CASSLLPGPRNTDTQYF	TGCGCCAGCAGCCTACTGCCCGGTCCGAGAAACACAGATACGCAGTATTTT
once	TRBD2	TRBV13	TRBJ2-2	CASSSQLAGVGRGTGELFF	TGTGCCAGCAGCTCGCAACTAGCGGGGGTTGGGCGGGGCACCGGGGAGCTGTTTTTT
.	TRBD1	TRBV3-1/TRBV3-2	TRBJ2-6	CASSPPTGGITGANVLTF	TGTGCCAGCAGTCCCCCTACAGGGGGCATAACTGGGGCCAACGTCCTGACTTTC
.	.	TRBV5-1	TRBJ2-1	CASSIREAGEQFF	TGCGCCAGCAGCATAAGGGAAGCGGGTGAGCAGTTCTTC
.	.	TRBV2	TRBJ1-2	CASSPREYSNYGYTF	TGTGCCAGCAGTCCTAGGGAGTACTCTAACTATGGCTACACCTTC
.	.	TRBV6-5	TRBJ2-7	CASSYGGARHEQYF	TGTGCCAGCAGTTACGGAGGGGCGCGCCACGAGCAGTACTTC
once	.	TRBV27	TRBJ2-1	CASRRDQGGEQFF	TGTGCCAGCAGACGAGACCAGGGCGGTGAGCAGTTCTTC
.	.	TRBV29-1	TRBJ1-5	CSVGYREAQHF	TGCAGCGTTGGATACAGGGAAGCTCAGCATTTT
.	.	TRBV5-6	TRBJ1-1	CASSLGLGQPNTEAFF	TGTGCCAGCAGCTTGGGTCTCGGGCAGCCGAACACTGAAGCTTTCTTT
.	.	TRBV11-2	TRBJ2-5	CASSLQYQETQYF	TGTGCCAGCAGCTTACAGTACCAAGAGACCCAGTACTTC
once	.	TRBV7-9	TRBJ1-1	CASSPRETEAFF	TGTGCCAGCAGCCCAAGGGAAACTGAAGCTTTCTTT
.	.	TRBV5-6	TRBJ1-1	CASSQSRAEAFF	TGTGCCAGCAGCCAAAGCAGAGCTGAAGCTTTCTTT
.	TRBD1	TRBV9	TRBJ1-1	CASSVEPTGGTEAFF	TGTGCCAGCAGCGTAGAGCCGACAGGGGGCACTGAAGCTTTCTTT
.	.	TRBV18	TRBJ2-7	CASSPERGYEQYF	TGTGCCAGCTCACCAGAGAGGGGGTACGAGCAGTACTTC